A selection of T cell receptor beta chains follows, all from one sample in a study of control samples from healthy donors and cancer patients. Repertoires were generated with immunoSEQ multiplex PCR, while TCRdb's copy carries only in-frame clones and drops some. This sample yields about 120,000 clones, of which about nine tenths are seen a single time; less than 9.5% belongs to the top ten. Sequences were obtained from blood. These receptors all come from a man aged 40-49 years in good health. Each CDR3 is given with its conserved first and last residue. The D gene is left open where the match is weak. The size entry is marked missing in some rows and otherwise reads once, few, many or a size class.

J: TRBJ1-3
D: -
size: -
V: TRBV3-1/TRBV3-2
CDR3: CASSTFRGCGNTIYF
DNA: TGTGCCAGCAGCACCTTTCGGGGGTGCGGAAACACCATATATTTT

J: TRBJ2-1
D: TRBD2
size: -
V: TRBV15
CDR3: CATSSYGTSGVNNEQFF
DNA: TGTGCCACCAGCAGCTATGGGACTAGCGGGGTAAACAATGAGCAGTTCTTC

J: TRBJ2-3
D: TRBD1
size: few
V: TRBV24-1
CDR3: CATSPYGGQGVLDTQYF
DNA: TGTGCCACCAGTCCCTATGGGGGACAGGGAGTCTTGGATACGCAGTATTTT

J: TRBJ2-3
D: TRBD2
size: -
V: TRBV4-1
CDR3: CASSQGLAGLDTQYF
DNA: TGCGCCAGCAGCCAGGGACTAGCGGGGTTAGATACGCAGTATTTT

J: TRBJ1-1
D: TRBD1
size: -
V: TRBV29-1
CDR3: CSVPWTGLNTEAFF
DNA: TGCAGCGTTCCTTGGACAGGGCTGAACACTGAAGCTTTCTTT

J: TRBJ2-3
D: -
size: few
V: TRBV7-2
CDR3: CASSPIYLSTDTQYF
DNA: TGTGCCAGCAGCCCAATTTACCTTAGCACAGATACGCAGTATTTT

J: TRBJ2-7
D: -
size: -
V: TRBV24-1
CDR3: CATSDPGAQPQQYF
DNA: TGTGCCACCAGTGACCCCGGGGCCCAACCCCAGCAGTACTTC

J: TRBJ1-2
D: TRBD1
size: -
V: TRBV3-1/TRBV3-2
CDR3: CASSLRDRVSLYGYTF
DNA: TGTGCCAGCAGCCTCCGGGACAGGGTTTCTCTCTATGGCTACACCTTC

J: TRBJ1-4
D: -
size: -
V: TRBV7-9
CDR3: CASSSHWEKLFF
DNA: TGTGCCAGCAGTTCTCATTGGGAAAAACTGTTTTTT

J: TRBJ2-2
D: -
size: -
V: TRBV5-1
CDR3: CASRRGDTGELFF
DNA: TGCGCCAGCAGGAGGGGAGACACCGGGGAGCTGTTTTTT

J: TRBJ1-1
D: TRBD1
size: -
V: TRBV5-6
CDR3: CASSLGPGQLNTEAFF
DNA: TGTGCCAGCAGCTTGGGACCGGGACAGTTGAACACTGAAGCTTTCTTT

J: TRBJ1-1
D: TRBD1
size: few
V: TRBV29-1
CDR3: CSGRTGLGTEAFF
DNA: TGCAGCGGGAGGACAGGGCTGGGGACTGAAGCTTTCTTT

J: TRBJ2-7
D: TRBD2
size: -
V: TRBV19
CDR3: CASSIATSRYEQYF
DNA: TGTGCCAGTAGTATTGCGACTAGCAGATACGAGCAGTACTTC

J: TRBJ2-7
D: -
size: -
V: TRBV20-1
CDR3: CSASPGQREQYF
DNA: TGCAGTGCTAGTCCGGGGCAGCGCGAGCAGTACTTC

J: TRBJ1-1
D: TRBD1
size: -
V: TRBV11-3
CDR3: CASSATGDTEAFF
DNA: TGTGCCAGCAGCGCCACAGGGGACACTGAAGCTTTCTTT

J: TRBJ2-1
D: TRBD1
size: -
V: TRBV19
CDR3: CASSYWTGGYNEQFF
DNA: TGTGCCAGTAGCTACTGGACAGGGGGCTACAATGAGCAGTTCTTC